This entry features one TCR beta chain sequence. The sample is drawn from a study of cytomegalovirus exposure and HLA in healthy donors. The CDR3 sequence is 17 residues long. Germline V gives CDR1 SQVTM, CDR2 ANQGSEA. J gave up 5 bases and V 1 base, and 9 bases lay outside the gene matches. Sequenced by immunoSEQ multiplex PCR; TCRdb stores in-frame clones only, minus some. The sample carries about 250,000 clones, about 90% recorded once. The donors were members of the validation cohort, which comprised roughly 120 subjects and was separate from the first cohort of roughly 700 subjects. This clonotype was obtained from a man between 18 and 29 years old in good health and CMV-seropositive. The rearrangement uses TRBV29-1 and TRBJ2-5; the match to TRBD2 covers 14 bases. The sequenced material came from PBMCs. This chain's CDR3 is CSVEGLGTSGSRETQYF. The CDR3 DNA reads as TGCAGCGTTGAAGGACTAGGGACTAGCGGGAGTAGGGAGACCCAGTACTTC.